Presented here are 17 T cell receptor beta chains from one specimen sequenced in a study of T cell changes during pregnancy in multiple sclerosis. Measured with immunoSEQ multiplex PCR; TCRdb has only the in-frame clones, and not every one. The table includes roughly 61,000 clones, roughly 90% detected once. The source material was peripheral blood, sampled in the first trimester of pregnancy. The source is a female donor in good health, enrolled as a control in a pregnancy study.

The V gene is TRBV5-1, the J gene TRBJ2-3; 8 bases fit TRBD2. The CDR3 is 15 residues long. The germline V gene encodes CDR1 SGHRS and CDR2 YFSETQ. Germline trimming cut 0 bases from V and 2 bases from J; bases unmatched to any gene: 2. The CDR3 coding sequence is TGCGCCAGCAGCTTGGTAGCGGGATACACAGATACGCAGTATTTT. It specifies CASSLVAGYTDTQYF.

The gene calls are TRBV4-3 and TRBJ2-7; D might be TRBD1 (5 bases). The germline V gene encodes CDR1 LGHNA and CDR2 YSLEER. V was trimmed by 0 bases and J by 4 bases, leaving 13 bases between them. The CDR3 is 15 residues long. CDR3 protein: CASSQEAGNNYEQYF. The CDR3 nucleotides are TGCGCCAGCAGCCAAGAGGCAGGGAACAATTACGAGCAGTACTTC.

This clone was recorded once. V is TRBV7-2 and J is TRBJ1-3; TRBD1 might be the D (6 bases). Germline-derived CDR1 and CDR2 are SGHTA and FQGNSA. Deletions cut 2 bases from V and 1 base from J, with 12 bases between. There are 16 residues in the CDR3. Here the CDR3 reads CASSLWGRVSGNTIYF. The CDR3 bases are TGTGCCAGCAGCTTATGGGGGCGCGTTTCTGGAAACACCATATATTTT.

In this sample, this clone turned up a few times. The V call is TRBV28, the J call TRBJ1-5; TRBD1 agrees at 8 bases. The CDR3 length is 16 residues. Germline V gene lookup returns CDR1 MDHEN and CDR2 SYDVKM. V gave up 7 bases and J gave up 2 bases; unmatched junction bases: 10. CDR3 region: CASIQQQGVGNQPQHF. The CDR3 DNA reads TGTGCCAGCATCCAACAACAGGGGGTAGGCAATCAGCCCCAGCATTTT.

V gene TRBV7-2 combines with J gene TRBJ1-2; 8 nucleotides agree with TRBD1. Germline lookup yields CDR1 SGHTA and CDR2 FQGNSA. This CDR3 contains 13 residues. V trimming: 5 bases; J trimming: 9 bases; junction bases outside the gene matches: 8. The CDR3, as DNA: TGTGCCAGCAGCACCTTACAGGGGGATCGCTACACCTTC. Encoded protein: CASSTLQGDRYTF.

The chain couples TRBV6-1 to TRBJ1-6; the D gene is possibly TRBD1 (6 bases). The V gene lost 6 bases and the J gene lost 10 bases, with 22 bases spanning the gap. Germline V lookup: CDR1 MNHNS, CDR2 SASEGT. The CDR3 totals 16 residues. The CDR3 nucleotides are TGTGCCAGCAGCGAACAGGGAACACTACGGAGCTCACCCCTCCACTTT. Encoded protein: CASSEQGTLRSSPLHF.

This chain links TRBV11-3 with TRBJ2-3, with TRBD2 as a possible D gene (6 bases). V lost 4 bases, J lost 0 bases, and 14 bases lay in between. This CDR3 spans 16 amino acids. CDR1 and CDR2 (germline): SGHNT, YENEEA. The CDR3 here is CASSSLARLSTDTQYF. The CDR3 nucleotides read TGTGCCAGCAGCTCCCTAGCGAGACTTAGCACAGATACGCAGTATTTT.

This chain connects TRBV4-1 to TRBJ2-1, with TRBD2 identical over 7 bases. The CDR3 is made up of 14 amino acids. The germline gives CDR1 MGHRA, CDR2 YSYEKL. Trimming cost V 4 bases and J 4 bases; bases outside gene matches: 4. The chain's CDR3 is CASSPGLQYNEQFF. CDR3 in DNA: TGCGCCAGCAGCCCGGGACTACAATACAATGAGCAGTTCTTC.

This chain links TRBV6-1 with TRBJ1-1; 9 positions agree with TRBD1. This CDR3 region has 12 residues. With V trimmed by 8 bases and J by 4 bases, 2 bases remained unmatched. The germline V gene encodes CDR1 MNHNS and CDR2 SASEGT. Written as DNA, the CDR3 is TGTGCCAGCGGGGACAGGGTCACTGAAGCTTTCTTT. It yields the protein CASGDRVTEAFF.

This clone appeared a single time. The chain employs TRBV11-2 and TRBJ2-7, with TRBD2 matching 12 bases. The CDR3 has 14 amino acids. J lost 4 bases, V lost 6 bases, and 4 bases had no gene match. CDR1 is SGHAT and CDR2 is FQNNGV in the germline V gene. The CDR3 is CASRGLAGVYEQYF. The CDR3 DNA reads as TGTGCCAGCAGGGGACTAGCGGGTGTTTACGAGCAGTACTTC.

V usage is TRBV13 and J usage is TRBJ1-1, with D hard to call. CDR3 length equals 15 residues. The V and J ends lost 7 bases and 4 bases respectively, with 19 bases between them. Germline V gene lookup returns CDR1 PRHDT and CDR2 FYEKMQ (reference sequence). The CDR3 DNA follows: TGTGCCAGCACCCGATTGACAAGGAGGGCCACTGAAGCTTTCTTT. This gives the protein CASTRLTRRATEAFF.

The genes are TRBV5-1 and TRBJ2-1, with 7 bases that match TRBD1. CDR3 size: 16 residues. Germline loops: CDR1 SGHRS, CDR2 YFSETQ. After removal of 4 bases from V and 9 bases from J, the junction contained 16 bases not matched to a gene. CDR3 DNA sequence: TGCGCCAGCAGCGTTTTGGGTGGAGAGGGGGCGAGTGAGCAGTTCTTC. It translates to CASSVLGGEGASEQFF.

The J gene is TRBJ1-1, the V gene TRBV2, with a possible D match to TRBD1 (5 bases). The CDR3 length is 14 residues. The V gene's germline CDR1 is SNHLY and CDR2 FYNNEI. Deletions cut 4 bases from V and 3 bases from J, with 12 bases between. CDR3 sequence: CASSGLRGDTEAFF. The CDR3 nucleotides are TGTGCCAGCAGTGGGTTAAGGGGTGACACTGAAGCTTTCTTT.

The rearrangement joins TRBV9 to TRBJ2-5, with TRBD2 identical over 7 bases. The V and J ends lost 0 bases and 4 bases, in that order; junction bases with no gene match: 6. Looked up from germline, CDR1 is SGDLS and CDR2 is YYNGEE. This CDR3 contains 15 residues. DNA of the CDR3: TGTGCCAGCAGCGTAGCTAGCGGTGTGTTAGAGACCCAGTACTTC. Protein product: CASSVASGVLETQYF.

This clone has a single count. The chain couples TRBV5-1 to TRBJ2-1; 13 nucleotides line up with TRBD2. The CDR3 runs 15 residues. Losses at the gene ends were 3 bases for V and 5 bases for J; bases not matched to a gene: 2. The V gene's germline CDR1 is SGHRS and CDR2 YFSETQ. As DNA, the CDR3 is TGCGCCAGCAGCTGGGGACTAGCGGGGCACAATGAGCAGTTCTTC. Residues: CASSWGLAGHNEQFF.

CDR3: CASSWSGPGDEQYF. The CDR3 DNA follows: TGTGCCAGCAGTTGGTCAGGGCCTGGCGACGAGCAGTACTTC. The chain links TRBV28 to TRBJ2-7; a possible D gene is TRBD1 (5 bases). The germline V gene encodes CDR1 MDHEN and CDR2 SYDVKM. CDR3 length: 14 residues. V shed 4 bases and J shed 5 bases, with 15 bases lying between them.

The V gene is TRBV4-1, the J gene TRBJ2-3; 14 positions agree with TRBD2. Germline CDR1 is MGHRA and CDR2 is YSYEKL. Unmatched junction bases numbered 5, after V lost 2 bases and J lost 1 base. CDR3 length: 18 residues. As DNA, the CDR3 is TGCGCCAGCAGCCAAATCCCGGGACTAGCGGGGGGCACAGATACGCAGTATTTT. Translation: CASSQIPGLAGGTDTQYF.